Listed here are 9 T cell receptor beta chains from one sample, sequenced in a study of regulatory T cells in long-lasting Graves disease. Construction of TCR beta libraries relied on iRepertoire HTBI primers and on Arm-PCR targeting CDR3 regions. TCRdb reprocessed the multiplex PCR reads via MiXCR and lists one record per CDR3 protein. The sample lists 450,000 to 650,000 distinct CDR3 sequences; roughly a sixth were seen once. This sample's time point: newly diagnosed GD, antithyroid drugs for less than 3 months. Extracted PBMC RNA gave rise to the TCR library. The sample was also reused in another study, on T cells in Graves' hyperthyroidism and ophthalmopathy.

The sample in question was peripheral blood mononuclear cells (PBMCs), obtained at new diagnosis, from a patient treated with antithyroid drugs. The receptors stem from a woman aged 35-60 years with Graves disease.

With regard to this clonotype: Possible read error: a much larger clone is one base away. This chain joins TRBV5-1 and TRBJ2-1, with a tentative D call TRBD2 (6 bases). The CDR3 is made up of 13 amino acids. Germline CDR1 reads SGHRS; CDR2 reads YFSETQ. Trimming removed 6 bases from V and 5 bases from J, with 12 bases in between. CDR3 sequence reads: CASNFGTDNEQFF. The CDR3 nucleotides read TGCGCCAGCAACTTCGGGACTGACAATGAGCAGTTCTTC.

This clonotype has at least ten counts. The chain employs TRBV12-3 or TRBV12-4 and TRBJ1-2; D ambiguous. There are 15 residues in the CDR3. Trimming pared 3 bases from V and 5 bases from J, leaving 16 bases between. The DNA for the CDR3 is TGTGCCAGCAGTTTGGTAGGGCCGGTTAGGTATGGCTACACCTTC. Its translation: CASSLVGPVRYGYTF.

V usage is TRBV19 and J usage is TRBJ2-5; D gene unclear. The germline gives CDR1 LNHDA, CDR2 SQIVND (reference sequence). Trimming stripped 3 bases from V and 5 bases from J, with 13 bases between. The CDR3 totals 14 residues. The CDR3 region is CASSIWEGWETQYF. The CDR3 nucleotides are TGTGCCAGTAGTATTTGGGAAGGTTGGGAGACCCAGTACTTC.

This clonotype has at least ten counts. The J gene is TRBJ2-2, the V gene TRBV19; 9 bases agree with TRBD1. Germline V CDR1 and CDR2: LNHDA, SQIVND (reference sequence). V lost 6 bases, J lost 8 bases, and 7 bases stayed unmatched. The CDR3 runs to 14 residues. CDR3 in DNA: TGTGCCAGTAGACAAACAGGGGGCGCAGGGGAGCTGTTTTTT. Its translation is CASRQTGGAGELFF.

V and J are TRBV27 and TRBJ1-2; 7 bases match TRBD1. Trimming cost V 6 bases and J 2 bases; bases outside gene matches: 9. In germline, CDR1 is MNHEY, CDR2 SMNVEV (reference sequence). The CDR3 is made up of 15 amino acids. CDR3 region: CASRTVGQMNYGYTF. The CDR3, as DNA: TGTGCCAGCAGGACGGTGGGACAGATGAACTATGGCTACACCTTC.

At least ten counts were recorded for this clonotype. The CDR3 bases are TGCAGTGCTAGAGGGACAGGGGAGGGGAATAGCTATGGCTACACCTTC. Translating it yields CSARGTGEGNSYGYTF. The chain links TRBV20-1 to TRBJ1-2; 9 bases are shared with TRBD1. The CDR3 extends over 16 amino acids. Unmatched junction bases numbered 10, after V lost 1 base and J lost 4 bases. Germline V lookup: CDR1 DFQATT, CDR2 SNEGSKA (reference sequence).

The CDR3 here is CASSRGQTGEQYF. In DNA, the CDR3 is TGTGCCAGCAGCCGCGGCCAGACCGGCGAGCAGTACTTC. The chain employs TRBV6-2 or TRBV6-3 and TRBJ2-7; D gene ambiguous. This CDR3 contains 13 residues. Trimming left V 6 bases short and J 6 bases short, with 15 bases between. Per the germline V gene, CDR1 is MNHEY and CDR2 is SVGEGT.

There are a few counts of this clonotype. This chain links TRBV2 with TRBJ1-3; D perhaps matches TRBD1 (5 bases). There are 15 residues in the CDR3. The V gene's germline CDR1 is SNHLY and CDR2 FYNNEI. V was trimmed by 5 bases and J by 0 bases, leaving 11 bases between them. The CDR3 sequence is CASSSRVLSGNTIYF. Written as DNA, the CDR3 is TGTGCCAGCAGTAGCAGGGTCCTCTCTGGAAACACCATATATTTT.

This clonotype was counted between two and nine times. This chain connects TRBV6-1 to TRBJ1-5; D uncertain. CDR1 is MNHNS and CDR2 is SASEGT in the germline V gene. V gave up 5 bases and J gave up 6 bases, with 11 bases separating them. The CDR3 length is 13 residues. The CDR3 region is CASSPQSSQPQHF. The CDR3 nucleotides read TGTGCCAGCAGTCCCCAGAGCTCTCAGCCCCAGCATTTT.